These T cell receptor beta chains were read from a single sample in a study of OX40 agonist ivuxolimab in advanced cancers. The data were produced by immunoSEQ multiplex PCR, yet TCRdb's version contains in-frame clones alone and is incomplete. The sample records 6,500 or so clones, 70% to 80% being singletons. Specimen: CD4+ or CD8+ T cells sorted from blood, collected in a trial of the OX40 agonist ivuxolimab. These receptors were collected from an adult with an advanced solid tumor such as melanoma, head and neck, liver or kidney cancer. Each CDR3 is given with its conserved first and last residue. A D gene is named only where the DNA matches it firmly. Not every row has a clone size; where given, it reads once, few, many or a size class.

>NA|16|TRBV2|NA|TRBJ2-4
CASSEQWGRAKNIQYF
>NA|15|TRBV19|TRBD2|TRBJ2-7
CASSIVRLASREQYF
>NA|15|TRBV7-3|TRBD2|TRBJ2-1
CASSLGVAGGSEQFF
>NA|16|TRBV5-1|TRBD2|TRBJ2-1
CASSLAGSGSRYEQFF
>NA|14|TRBV4-1|NA|TRBJ2-2
CASSQDSGTGELFF
>NA|15|TRBV6-1|NA|TRBJ1-2
CASSEGWVSAYGYTF
>NA|14|TRBV4-1|TRBD1|TRBJ1-1
CASSHRTGATEAFF
>once|12|TRBV27|NA|TRBJ2-1
CASGSRVNEQFF
>NA|15|TRBV5-8|NA|TRBJ2-4
CASSFGTDSKNIQYF
>few|15|TRBV7-6|NA|TRBJ2-7
CASSRYTGKLYEQYF
>NA|15|TRBV29-1|NA|TRBJ2-6
CSVEWAYSGANVLTF
>once|15|TRBV28|TRBD1|TRBJ2-7
CASRWVGQGALEQYF
>NA|17|TRBV29-1|TRBD1|TRBJ2-1
CSAKGTGVSSSYNEQFF
>NA|15|TRBV5-6|NA|TRBJ2-7
CASSLAGTDSYEQYF
>NA|14|TRBV9|TRBD1|TRBJ2-7
CASSAGTGGGEQYF
>NA|14|TRBV4-2|NA|TRBJ2-7
CASSPRTETYEQYF
>NA|13|TRBV11-2|NA|TRBJ2-7
CASSLGITYEQYF
>few|14|TRBV7-8|TRBD1|TRBJ1-1
CASSLGQGVAEAFF
>NA|13|TRBV27|NA|TRBJ1-4
CASSLSPNRALVF
>once|15|TRBV28|NA|TRBJ1-5
CASSFRGRGNQPQHF
>NA|16|TRBV28|TRBD1|TRBJ2-2
CASSDPGQGVSGELFF
>NA|14|TRBV9|NA|TRBJ1-2
CASSVDRAGRGYTF
>NA|14|TRBV7-7|NA|TRBJ2-5
CASSLGAADETQYF
>NA|14|TRBV15|NA|TRBJ1-2
CATSDRQEYYGYTF
>NA|15|TRBV28|NA|TRBJ1-2
CASSRDKLANYGYTF
>once|15|TRBV28|NA|TRBJ1-5
CASRWTDDSNQPQHF
>NA|15|TRBV30|NA|TRBJ2-1
CAWSGRSAGGNEQFF
>NA|14|TRBV9|NA|TRBJ1-6
CASSAGPYNSPLHF
>NA|18|TRBV28|TRBD1|TRBJ1-5
CASSFNTDRPPRGQPQHF
>NA|16|TRBV9|NA|TRBJ1-2
CASSSSTPGPKHGYTF
>NA|12|TRBV6-1|TRBD1|TRBJ1-1
CASSRQGPEAFF
>NA|13|TRBV7-8|NA|TRBJ2-7
CASSLWAADEQYF
>NA|16|TRBV25-1|TRBD1|TRBJ2-5
CASSDLRDSTQETQYF
>NA|14|TRBV4-3|TRBD1|TRBJ2-1
CASSLYQGANEQFF
>NA|13|TRBV23-1|TRBD2|TRBJ2-7
CARPGLPTYEQYF
>once|12|TRBV10-2|NA|TRBJ1-1
CASGGGILEAFF
>NA|14|TRBV28|NA|TRBJ1-2
CASSLFAGDYGYTF
>NA|13|TRBV28|NA|TRBJ1-2
CASSFGVVYGYTF
>NA|16|TRBV7-6|NA|TRBJ2-3
CASSLAGGSGTDTQYF
>once|15|TRBV7-6|TRBD1|TRBJ2-3
CASSYRDRGIDTQYF